This T cell receptor (beta chain) was sequenced for a study of shared clonotypes between healthy human individuals. In the study's own analysis: Filtering differed since immunoSEQ provided only junctions, with no quality scores. Assay used: immunoSEQ multiplex PCR; TCRdb lists only in-frame clones, some missing. V, J and clone size are those of that table, while D and trimming were read from the DNA. The data show over a million clones, about 80% seen once. Germline CDR1 LNHDA, CDR2 SQIVND (reference sequence). The CDR3 has 14 residues. The germline V and J ends were trimmed by 6 bases and 4 bases, with 15 bases remaining between them.

This TCR derives from a man between 18 and 29 years old in good health. Some clones in this sample may be carry-over from other donors' samples. Material: memory CD4+ T cells from PBMCs. The sample's subset: CD45RA-negative fraction. This chain links TRBV19 with TRBJ1-1; weak D call: TRBD1 (6 bases). The CDR3 DNA is TGTGCCAGTAGCACACAGGGTTTCGGCACTGAAGCTTTCTTT. This encodes CASSTQGFGTEAFF.